The 5 T cell receptor beta chains below come from one sample, sequenced in a study of shared clonotypes between healthy human individuals. Assay used: immunoSEQ multiplex PCR; TCRdb lists only in-frame clones, some missing. The sample has about 1.1 million clones, around three quarters seen once. The source material was memory CD4+ T cells from PBMCs. Subset reported: CD45RA-negative fraction. The receptors derive from a man aged 18-30 years in good health. Some clones in this sample may be carry-over from other donors' samples.

This sequence joins TRBV10-1 and TRBJ2-2; no definite D call. The CDR3 length is 14 residues. Trimming shortened V by 2 bases and J by 5 bases, and 9 bases separated the two germline ends. Germline CDR1 is WNHNN and CDR2 is SYGVQD (reference sequence). The CDR3 sequence is CASSEASTTGELFF. CDR3 nucleotides: TGCGCCAGCAGTGAGGCCTCGACGACCGGGGAGCTGTTTTTT.

The chain uses TRBV6-6 and TRBJ2-1, with 13 bases lining up with TRBD2. The CDR3 consists of 13 residues. Germline V lookup: CDR1 MNHNY, CDR2 SVGAGI (reference sequence). The V segment lost 8 bases and the J segment 5 bases; nucleotides outside the gene matches: 0. The DNA for the CDR3 is TGTGCCAGCGGGACTAGCGGGAACAATGAGCAGTTCTTC. Protein: CASGTSGNNEQFF.

The V call is TRBV5-1, the J call TRBJ1-4, with 9 positions matching TRBD1. Per the germline V gene, CDR1 is SGHRS and CDR2 is YFSETQ. V dropped 4 bases and J dropped 7; count of bases not matched to a gene: 8. The CDR3 totals 15 residues. The DNA for the CDR3 is TGCGCCAGCAGCACCCAACAGGGGGCGGGTGAAAAACTGTTTTTT. Encoded protein: CASSTQQGAGEKLFF.

The rearrangement uses TRBV5-1 and TRBJ2-7; a possible D gene is TRBD1 (6 bases). The CDR3 length is 15 residues. Germline loops: CDR1 SGHRS, CDR2 YFSETQ. V was trimmed by 0 bases and J by 3 bases, leaving 13 bases between them. In nucleotides, the CDR3 is TGCGCCAGCAGCTTGGCTAGGACAGTGGTCTACGAGCAGTACTTC. Translating gives CASSLARTVVYEQYF.

The V gene is TRBV5-4, the J gene TRBJ2-2; D not certain. V was trimmed by 4 bases and J by 3 bases, leaving 13 bases between them. From germline, CDR1 is SGHNT and CDR2 YYREEE (reference sequence). The CDR3 has 15 amino acids. The CDR3 bases are TGTGCCAGCAGCCCGACGGGTGGGGACACCGGGGAGCTGTTTTTT. It codes for CASSPTGGDTGELFF.